The 2 T cell receptor beta chains presented below share a single source sample, sequenced in a study of T cell changes during pregnancy in multiple sclerosis. The data were produced by immunoSEQ multiplex PCR, yet TCRdb's version contains in-frame clones alone and is incomplete. Of about 55,000 clones listed, 94% were seen once; the top ten hold 3% to 3.5%. The sequences come from CD8+ T cells from peripheral blood mononuclear cells, collected in the third trimester of pregnancy. These TCRs come from a female donor with multiple sclerosis, enrolled in a pregnancy study.

V usage is TRBV30 and J usage is TRBJ2-4; 7 bases match TRBD1. This CDR3 has 14 residues. V gave up 7 bases and J gave up 8 bases; unmatched junction bases: 14. The V gene's germline CDR1 is GTSNPN and CDR2 SVGIG (reference sequence). Here the CDR3 reads CALVKRQGMDIQYF. DNA for the CDR3: TGTGCCTTGGTTAAAAGACAGGGAATGGACATTCAGTACTTC.

The rearrangement uses TRBV5-1 and TRBJ2-7; D is perhaps TRBD2 (6 bases). Germline-derived CDR1 and CDR2 are SGHRS and YFSETQ. The CDR3 contains 17 residues. The V end was cut by 2 bases, the J end by 1 base, with 19 bases between. CDR3 DNA sequence: TGCGCCAGCAGCTTACCCTGGAGGGGTGGGTTTTCCTACGAGCAGTACTTC. Translation gives CASSLPWRGGFSYEQYF.